What follows are 2 T cell receptor beta chains derived from one specimen sequenced in a study of shared clonotypes between healthy human individuals. The protocol was immunoSEQ multiplex PCR, while the TCRdb copy is restricted to in-frame clones and leaves out a portion. The data contain 2,500,000 or so clones, approximately 94% of them singletons. The source material was naive CD4+ T cells sorted from blood. The subset denotes: CD45RA+ positively selected. The receptors were sampled from a man aged 18 to 35 in good health.

The rearrangement links TRBV2 to TRBJ2-7, with unresolved D. Trimming shortened V by 3 bases and J by 3 bases, and 15 bases separated the two germline ends. The CDR3 totals 15 residues. CDR1 and CDR2 (germline): SNHLY, FYNNEI. In DNA, the CDR3 is TGTGCCAGCAGTGAGGAGCTTGGCGGAGACTACGAGCAGTACTTC. Its protein product is CASSEELGGDYEQYF.

V and J are TRBV6-4 and TRBJ2-2; tentative D call: TRBD1 (5 bases). The CDR3 has 14 amino acids. Germline V gene sequence: CDR1 MRHNA, CDR2 SNTAGT. V lost 6 bases to trimming and J lost 4 bases, with 12 bases between them. The CDR3 here is CASSPGHPTGELFF. The DNA of the CDR3 is TGTGCCAGCAGCCCCGGACACCCCACCGGGGAGCTGTTTTTT.